This TCR beta chain was sequenced for a study of blood T cell repertoires in COVID-19. TCRdb keeps only in-frame clones here, not all; method: immunoSEQ multiplex PCR. The sample has over 30,000 clones; roughly 90% are singletons. The CDR3 covers 21 residues. Trimming took 0 bases from V and 0 from J, leaving 21 bases between them. Germline CDR1 and CDR2: LGHNA and YSLEER. The receptor comes from a man between 65 and 80 years old with acute or convalescent COVID-19. Sequencing was carried out using peripheral blood. This chain links TRBV4-3 with TRBJ2-6; possible D gene TRBD1, 6 bases. CDR3 loop: CASSQENNKQGPLSGANVLTF. CDR3 bases: TGCGCCAGCAGCCAAGAAAATAATAAACAGGGTCCACTCTCTGGGGCCAACGTCCTGACTTTC.